A selection of T cell receptor beta chains follows, all from one sample in a study of cytomegalovirus exposure and HLA in healthy donors. Profiling relied on immunoSEQ multiplex PCR, and the TCRdb table lists in-frame clones only, not all of them. The repertoire has just over 150,000 clones, roughly 82% of them found once; the top ten carry 5% to 7.5%. What was sequenced was PBMCs. The receptors originated from a woman in her 50s in good health and CMV-seropositive. Both conserved end residues are trimmed from each CDR3. The order of the fields is V gene, CDR3 length, D gene, J gene, CDR3 protein. A D gene is named only where the DNA matches it firmly.

v_gene: TRBV9; len: 11; d_gene: .; j_gene: TRBJ1-1; CDR3aa: ASSVRDYTEAF
v_gene: TRBV14; len: 13; d_gene: .; j_gene: TRBJ1-6; CDR3aa: ASSQDLPGVGALH
v_gene: TRBV7-6; len: 15; d_gene: .; j_gene: TRBJ1-4; CDR3aa: ASSLIPEGVANEKLF
v_gene: TRBV7-9; len: 12; d_gene: .; j_gene: TRBJ2-7; CDR3aa: ASSETGTGGEQY
v_gene: TRBV5-1; len: 12; d_gene: TRBD2; j_gene: TRBJ2-3; CDR3aa: ASSLRSGADTQY
v_gene: TRBV29-1; len: 12; d_gene: .; j_gene: TRBJ2-1; CDR3aa: SVEPGNLYNEQF
v_gene: TRBV7-2; len: 12; d_gene: .; j_gene: TRBJ2-3; CDR3aa: ASSLSLAPDTQY
v_gene: TRBV18; len: 14; d_gene: TRBD1; j_gene: TRBJ2-1; CDR3aa: ASSPLPTGLRNEQF
v_gene: TRBV29-1; len: 11; d_gene: TRBD1; j_gene: TRBJ1-5; CDR3aa: SVGTGGNQPQH
v_gene: TRBV5-6; len: 15; d_gene: TRBD1; j_gene: TRBJ1-5; CDR3aa: ASSLQGQPGGNQPQH
v_gene: TRBV6-6; len: 12; d_gene: .; j_gene: TRBJ1-5; CDR3aa: ASSLLVSNQPQH
v_gene: TRBV7-2; len: 12; d_gene: .; j_gene: TRBJ1-2; CDR3aa: ASSLGGPGYGYT
v_gene: TRBV6-1; len: 9; d_gene: .; j_gene: TRBJ1-1; CDR3aa: ATRKSAEAF
v_gene: TRBV30; len: 12; d_gene: .; j_gene: TRBJ1-4; CDR3aa: AWGQGSSNEKLF
v_gene: TRBV7-9; len: 17; d_gene: TRBD2; j_gene: TRBJ2-1; CDR3aa: ASSFPIDLAGAAYNEQF
v_gene: TRBV27; len: 10; d_gene: .; j_gene: TRBJ2-7; CDR3aa: ASGISLYEQY
v_gene: TRBV9; len: 15; d_gene: .; j_gene: TRBJ2-3; CDR3aa: ASSHPKGEASTDTQY
v_gene: TRBV7-9; len: 12; d_gene: .; j_gene: TRBJ2-7; CDR3aa: ASSSDRDYYEQY
v_gene: TRBV6-1; len: 12; d_gene: .; j_gene: TRBJ1-1; CDR3aa: ASSEWGVNTEAF
v_gene: TRBV6-5; len: 13; d_gene: TRBD1; j_gene: TRBJ2-3; CDR3aa: ASKTGQPVVGTQY
v_gene: TRBV29-1; len: 10; d_gene: .; j_gene: TRBJ2-1; CDR3aa: SVVGQINEQF
v_gene: TRBV15; len: 12; d_gene: TRBD1; j_gene: TRBJ1-6; CDR3aa: ATSSGTVNSPLH
v_gene: TRBV9; len: 13; d_gene: .; j_gene: TRBJ1-2; CDR3aa: ASSVEVRPIYGYT
v_gene: TRBV5-1; len: 12; d_gene: .; j_gene: TRBJ2-7; CDR3aa: ASSLLGGTYEQY
v_gene: TRBV2; len: 14; d_gene: .; j_gene: TRBJ1-6; CDR3aa: ASSDGVGRENSPLH
v_gene: TRBV11-2; len: 11; d_gene: TRBD1; j_gene: TRBJ2-7; CDR3aa: ASSRQGVHEQY
v_gene: TRBV2; len: 11; d_gene: .; j_gene: TRBJ2-5; CDR3aa: ASSEETEETQY